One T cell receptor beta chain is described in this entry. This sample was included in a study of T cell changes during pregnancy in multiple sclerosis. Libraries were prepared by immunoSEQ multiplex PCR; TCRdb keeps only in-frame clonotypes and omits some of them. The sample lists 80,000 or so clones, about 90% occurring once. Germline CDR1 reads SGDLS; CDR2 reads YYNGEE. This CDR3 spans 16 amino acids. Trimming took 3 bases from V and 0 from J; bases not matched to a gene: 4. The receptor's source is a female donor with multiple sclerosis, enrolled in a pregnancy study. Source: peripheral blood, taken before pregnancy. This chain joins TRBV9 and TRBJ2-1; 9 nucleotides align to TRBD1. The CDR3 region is CASSGTGEGSYNEQFF. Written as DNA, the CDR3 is TGTGCCAGCAGCGGGACAGGGGAGGGCTCCTACAATGAGCAGTTCTTC.